A single sample gave rise to the 26 T cell receptor beta chains below, sequenced in a study of cytomegalovirus exposure and HLA in healthy donors. The PCR employed 60 Vbeta primers together with 13 Jbeta primers. TCRdb's copy holds only in-frame clones and misses some; the assay was immunoSEQ multiplex PCR. The table lists about 180,000 clones, 80% of them singletons. The sample consisted of PBMCs. The receptors stem from a young man in good health and CMV-seronegative.

The chain combines TRBV19 with TRBJ2-7; 10 nucleotides agree with TRBD1. The V segment lost 7 bases and the J segment 2 bases; nucleotides outside the gene matches: 8. This CDR3 has 15 amino acids. Germline CDR1 reads LNHDA; CDR2 reads SQIVND (reference sequence). CDR3 bases: TGTGCCAGTACCCCGGGGACAGGGGTCGCCTACGAGCAGTACTTC. Translated: CASTPGTGVAYEQYF.

This chain links TRBV5-5 with TRBJ2-5, with 7 bases aligning to TRBD2. Germline values: CDR1 SGHKS, CDR2 YYEKEE (reference sequence). The CDR3 covers 15 residues. With 4 bases clipped from V and 7 bases from J, the junction kept 13 bases outside the gene matches. CDR3 bases: TGTGCCAGCAGCCCGCCGGGGAGGGATACTGGGACCCAGTACTTC. Translation: CASSPPGRDTGTQYF.

The V and J genes are TRBV5-1 and TRBJ1-3; 7 bases are shared with TRBD1. This CDR3 contains 15 residues. Trimming at V came to 8 bases and at J to 2 bases, leaving 10 bases not matched to a gene. Per germline, CDR1 SGHRS and CDR2 YFSETQ. In DNA form, the CDR3 reads TGCGCCAGTAGCCGAGACAGGGATGCTGGAAACACCATATATTTT. It codes for CASSRDRDAGNTIYF. Variable domain in full (rest from reference TRBV5-1 and TRBJ1-3): KAGVTQTPRYLIKTRGQQVTLSCSPISGHRSVSWYQQTPGQGLQFLFEYFSETQRNKGNFPGRFSGRQFSNSRSEMNVSTLELGDSALYLCASSRDRDAGNTIYFGEGSWLTVV.

This rearrangement joins TRBV2 to TRBJ2-5, with D possibly matching TRBD1 (6 bases). The CDR3 contains 13 residues. Trimming shortened V by 5 bases and J by 4 bases, and 11 bases separated the two germline ends. Germline values: CDR1 SNHLY, CDR2 FYNNEI. CDR3 nucleotides: TGTGCCAGCAGTTTTGTCAGGGGAGAGACCCAGTACTTC. Its protein is CASSFVRGETQYF.

Written as DNA, the CDR3 is TGTGCCAGCAGCCAAAGCGGGAGACGGTTGGATGAGCAGTTCTTC. Translation: CASSQSGRRLDEQFF. The genes are TRBV7-3 and TRBJ2-1; 8 positions match TRBD2. With V trimmed by 5 bases and J by 8 bases, 11 bases remained unmatched. Per germline, CDR1 SGHTA and CDR2 FQGTGA. This CDR3 comprises 15 residues.

The J gene is TRBJ1-4, the V gene TRBV5-5; the D is unclear. The CDR3 spans 12 residues. CDR1 is SGHKS, CDR2 YYEKEE, per germline (reference sequence). Trimming cost V 4 bases and J 8 bases, with 9 bases left between them. CDR3 in DNA: TGTGCCAGCAGCCGGACTGGGGAAAAACTGTTTTTT. This encodes CASSRTGEKLFF.

The chain has TRBV18 and TRBJ2-7; 12 nucleotides align to TRBD1. The CDR3 runs 15 residues. Germline trimming cut 6 bases from V and 3 bases from J; bases unmatched to any gene: 6. CDR1 is KGHSH, CDR2 LQKENI, per germline. This CDR3 reads CASSGGTGGLYEQYF. CDR3 nucleotides: TGTGCCAGCTCGGGTGGGACAGGGGGCCTCTACGAGCAGTACTTC.

The chain joins TRBV10-3 to TRBJ2-7; 9 bases map to TRBD1. Germline V gene data show CDR1 as ENHRY and CDR2 as SYGVKD. The CDR3 extends over 16 amino acids. The trim removed 0 bases at V and 4 bases at J, leaving 7 bases unmatched. CDR3 amino acids: CAISESTGGKGYEQYF. DNA of the CDR3: TGTGCCATCAGTGAGTCGACAGGGGGAAAAGGGTACGAGCAGTACTTC.

This clone was seen more than once but under ten times. This chain links TRBV4-3 with TRBJ2-1; 11 nucleotides line up with TRBD2. Germline V gives CDR1 LGHNA, CDR2 YSLEER. V dropped 0 bases and J dropped 9; count of bases not matched to a gene: 10. The length of the CDR3 is 17 residues. The CDR3 here is CASSQDPLAGEVGEQFF. The CDR3 coding sequence is TGCGCCAGCAGCCAAGATCCACTAGCGGGAGAGGTTGGTGAGCAGTTCTTC.

The chain recombines TRBV6-5 with TRBJ2-7; 9 bases fit TRBD1. The trim removed 2 bases at V and 6 bases at J, leaving 11 bases unmatched. CDR3 length: 16 residues. CDR1 and CDR2 (germline): MNHEY, SVGAGI. CDR3 protein: CASSYNPRDRAGEQYF. CDR3 in DNA: TGTGCCAGCAGTTACAACCCCCGGGACAGGGCCGGCGAGCAGTACTTC.

This rearrangement joins TRBV6-1 to TRBJ2-3; TRBD2 agrees at 9 bases. The V segment lost 4 bases and the J segment 5 bases; nucleotides outside the gene matches: 4. Germline CDR1 is MNHNS and CDR2 is SASEGT. The CDR3 runs 14 residues. The CDR3 sequence: CASSVLAGLDTQYF. The CDR3 coding sequence is TGTGCCAGCAGTGTACTAGCGGGTCTAGATACGCAGTATTTT.

This clone has just one count. This chain connects TRBV6-1 to TRBJ1-2; the match to TRBD1 covers 7 bases. Germline V gene data show CDR1 as MNHNS and CDR2 as SASEGT. The CDR3 has 15 residues. Trimming removed 4 bases from V and 4 bases from J; junction bases left unmatched: 9. CDR3 region: CASSADRDVLYGYTF. The CDR3 DNA sequence: TGTGCCAGCAGTGCCGACAGGGACGTGCTCTATGGCTACACCTTC.

This clone occurred a few times. The rearrangement uses TRBV5-8 and TRBJ2-3; D not resolved. This CDR3 has 13 residues. In germline, CDR1 is SGHTS, CDR2 YDEGEE. Trimming took off 1 base at V and 3 bases at J, with 6 bases between the two ends. CDR3 residues: CASSLPGTDTQYF. The CDR3 DNA is TGTGCCAGCAGCTTGCCCGGGACAGATACGCAGTATTTT.

This clone came up a few times. J is TRBJ1-1 and V is TRBV7-9, with no clear D. The V and J ends lost 2 bases and 5 bases respectively, with 6 bases between them. The CDR3 has 12 amino acids. Germline CDR1 reads SEHNR; CDR2 reads FQNEAQ (reference sequence). The CDR3 loop reads CASSLRTTEAFF. The CDR3 DNA sequence: TGTGCCAGCAGCTTACGGACTACTGAAGCTTTCTTT.

This chain connects TRBV7-9 to TRBJ1-5; D is unresolved. This CDR3 region has 12 residues. Per germline, CDR1 SEHNR and CDR2 FQNEAQ (reference sequence). V was cut by 5 bases and J by 4 bases, with 6 bases left in between. The CDR3 loop is CASSTQNQPQHF. CDR3 sequence (DNA): TGTGCCAGCAGCACCCAGAATCAGCCCCAGCATTTT.

This clone was seen only a few times. The chain has TRBV9 and TRBJ1-3; D is undetermined. V was shortened by 0 bases and J by 2 bases, with 15 bases between the two germline ends. In germline, CDR1 is SGDLS, CDR2 YYNGEE. CDR3 length: 17 residues. CDR3 in amino acids: CASSVAASGIAGNTIYF. The CDR3 DNA sequence: TGTGCCAGCAGCGTAGCTGCTTCGGGGATTGCTGGAAACACCATATATTTT.

The V and J genes are TRBV28 and TRBJ1-4; tentatively, D is TRBD1 (5 bases). Trimming removed 6 bases from V and 6 bases from J, with 14 bases in between. Germline CDR1 reads MDHEN; CDR2 reads SYDVKM. This CDR3 has 14 residues. Here the CDR3 reads CASRPGGRDEKLFF. In DNA form, the CDR3 reads TGTGCCAGCAGGCCTGGGGGGAGGGATGAAAAACTGTTTTTT.

The rearrangement uses TRBV9 and TRBJ2-2, with TRBD1 matching over 12 bases. Trimming cost V 0 bases and J 4 bases; bases outside gene matches: 1. This CDR3 has 16 amino acids. CDR1 and CDR2 from the germline V gene are SGDLS and YYNGEE. The CDR3 DNA reads TGTGCCAGCAGCGTAGGGGGACAGGGGGCCACCGGGGAGCTGTTTTTT. Protein product: CASSVGGQGATGELFF.

The chain uses TRBV6-6 and TRBJ2-5, with D tentatively TRBD1 (6 bases). CDR1 is MNHNY and CDR2 is SVGAGI in the germline V gene (reference sequence). The CDR3 has 16 amino acids. Trimming removed 2 bases at V and 4 bases at J, with 17 bases between. The CDR3 DNA sequence: TGTGCCAGCAGTTACGCAGGGGCCGGTGTACGAGAGACCCAGTACTTC. As protein: CASSYAGAGVRETQYF.

The chain uses TRBV9 and TRBJ2-1; tentative D call: TRBD2 (5 bases). There are 15 residues in the CDR3. The germline V and J ends were trimmed by 2 bases and 0 bases, with 9 bases remaining between them. Germline CDR1 reads SGDLS; CDR2 reads YYNGEE. CDR3 sequence (DNA): TGTGCCAGCAGCGTCCGGACTGGCTCCTACAATGAGCAGTTCTTC. The encoded protein is CASSVRTGSYNEQFF.

The chain is built from TRBV5-1 and TRBJ2-1, with 10 bases matching TRBD2. The CDR3 contains 14 residues. Germline values: CDR1 SGHRS, CDR2 YFSETQ. V lost 2 bases, J lost 8 bases, and 4 bases stayed unmatched. CDR3 sequence (DNA): TGCGCCAGCAGCTTCCGACTAGCGGGCGATGAGCAGTTCTTC. Translation gives CASSFRLAGDEQFF.

The chain employs TRBV5-1 and TRBJ2-2, with D tentatively TRBD1 (5 bases). Germline-derived CDR1 and CDR2 are SGHRS and YFSETQ. The CDR3 covers 16 residues. The V end lost 4 bases, the J end lost 2 bases, and 15 bases lay between the germline ends. The CDR3 nucleotides read TGCGCCAGCAGCCCCCATAGACAGATTAACACCGGGGAGCTGTTTTTT. Translated, it gives CASSPHRQINTGELFF.

This chain uses TRBV5-1 with TRBJ2-7; 7 bases are shared with TRBD2. This CDR3 has 16 amino acids. Germline V CDR1 and CDR2: SGHRS, YFSETQ. J lost 1 base, V lost 6 bases, and 13 bases had no gene match. Written as DNA, the CDR3 is TGCGCCAGCAAAGCCGGCGGGAGTACCGGATCCTACGAGCAGTACTTC. It specifies CASKAGGSTGSYEQYF. Drawing the rest from reference TRBV5-1 and TRBJ2-7, the complete variable domain is KAGVTQTPRYLIKTRGQQVTLSCSPISGHRSVSWYQQTPGQGLQFLFEYFSETQRNKGNFPGRFSGRQFSNSRSEMNVSTLELGDSALYLCASKAGGSTGSYEQYFGPGTRLTVT.

The genes are TRBV30 and TRBJ2-5; D not certain. The CDR3 runs 12 residues. V lost 4 bases to trimming and J lost 7 bases, with 13 bases between them. The germline gives CDR1 GTSNPN, CDR2 SVGIG (reference sequence). The CDR3 DNA is TGTGCCTGGACCAGTTCGCGCGGGACCCAGTACTTC. It yields the protein CAWTSSRGTQYF.

Here the CDR3 DNA reads TGTGCCAGCAGCCAGGGGGCCAGCTGGTACTTC. This encodes CASSQGASWYF. The chain employs TRBV13 and TRBJ2-7, with TRBD1 matching 8 bases. Germline V gene lookup returns CDR1 PRHDT and CDR2 FYEKMQ (reference sequence). The CDR3 is 11 residues long. The V segment lost 5 bases and the J segment 12 bases; nucleotides outside the gene matches: 6.

This chain uses TRBV28 with TRBJ1-4; tentative D call: TRBD1 (6 bases). This CDR3 region has 13 residues. V shed 2 bases and J shed 15 bases, with 16 bases lying between them. Germline CDR1 reads MDHEN; CDR2 reads SYDVKM. The CDR3 sequence: CASSLLQGSYLFF. The CDR3 nucleotides are TGTGCCAGCAGTTTACTACAGGGAAGTTATTTGTTTTTT.